This T cell receptor (beta chain) was sequenced in a study of T cell responses to AZD1222 COVID-19 vaccine. Per germline, CDR1 LGHNA and CDR2 YSLEER. This CDR3 spans 16 amino acids. V gave up 0 bases and J gave up 4 bases; unmatched junction bases: 9. In its sample, this clone was seen once. Only in-frame clones appear in the TCRdb table, and some are missing; sequencing was by immunoSEQ multiplex PCR. The sample contains some 120,000 clones, approximately 88% of which appear only once. The chain links TRBV4-3 to TRBJ2-7; 7 bases are a match to TRBD1. The sequence came from an adult in good health. The sample here was peripheral blood, taken on day 0 of AZD1222 vaccination. CDR3 nucleotide sequence: TGCGCCAGCAGCCAAGATCCCGCAGGGGGAGAATACGAGCAGTACTTC. This translates into CASSQDPAGGEYEQYF.